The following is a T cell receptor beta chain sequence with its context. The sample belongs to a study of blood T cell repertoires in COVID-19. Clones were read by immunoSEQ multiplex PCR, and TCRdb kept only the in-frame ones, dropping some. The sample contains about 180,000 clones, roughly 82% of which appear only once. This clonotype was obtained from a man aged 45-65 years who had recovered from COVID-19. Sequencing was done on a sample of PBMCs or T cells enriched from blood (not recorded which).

The CDR3, as DNA: TGTGCCAGCAGCTCCGCAGCCGGGAGCGGCGATTCACCCCTCCACTTT. Protein product: CASSSAAGSGDSPLHF. The chain is built from TRBV7-9 and TRBJ1-6; D is uncertain. The CDR3 consists of 16 residues. The ends were cut back, 4 bases at V and 8 bases at J, with 18 bases in the middle. The germline gives CDR1 SEHNR, CDR2 FQNEAQ (reference sequence).